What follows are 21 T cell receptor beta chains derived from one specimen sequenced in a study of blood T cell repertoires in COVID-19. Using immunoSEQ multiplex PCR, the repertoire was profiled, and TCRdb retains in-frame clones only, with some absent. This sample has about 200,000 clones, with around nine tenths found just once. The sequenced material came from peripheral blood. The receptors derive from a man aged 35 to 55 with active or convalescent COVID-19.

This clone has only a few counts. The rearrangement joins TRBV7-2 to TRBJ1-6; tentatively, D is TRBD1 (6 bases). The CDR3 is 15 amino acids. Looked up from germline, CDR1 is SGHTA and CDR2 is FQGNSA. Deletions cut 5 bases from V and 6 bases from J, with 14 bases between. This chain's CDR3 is CASSGTRDINSPLHF. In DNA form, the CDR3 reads TGTGCCAGCAGCGGAACACGGGACATTAATTCACCCCTCCACTTT.

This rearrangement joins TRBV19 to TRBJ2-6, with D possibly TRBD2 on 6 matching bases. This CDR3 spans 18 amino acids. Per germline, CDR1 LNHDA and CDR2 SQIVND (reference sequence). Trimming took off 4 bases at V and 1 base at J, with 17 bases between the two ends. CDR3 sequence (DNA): TGTGCCAGTAGTACCCTGACGGAGGGCCCTTCTGGGGCCAACGTCCTGACTTTC. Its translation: CASSTLTEGPSGANVLTF.

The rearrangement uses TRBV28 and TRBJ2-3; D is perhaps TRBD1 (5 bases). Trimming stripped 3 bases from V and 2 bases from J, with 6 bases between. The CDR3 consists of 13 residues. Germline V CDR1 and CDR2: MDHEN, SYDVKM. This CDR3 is CASSFRVTDTQYF. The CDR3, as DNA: TGTGCCAGCAGTTTCAGGGTCACAGATACGCAGTATTTT.

The CDR3 sequence is CATRDSEGKPQHF. CDR3 coding DNA: TGTGCCACCCGGGACTCCGAAGGTAAGCCCCAGCATTTT. The chain recombines TRBV10-3 with TRBJ1-5; D possibly corresponds to TRBD1 (5 bases). CDR3 size: 13 residues. Per the germline V gene, CDR1 is ENHRY and CDR2 is SYGVKD. Trimming took off 10 bases at V and 8 bases at J, with 18 bases between the two ends.

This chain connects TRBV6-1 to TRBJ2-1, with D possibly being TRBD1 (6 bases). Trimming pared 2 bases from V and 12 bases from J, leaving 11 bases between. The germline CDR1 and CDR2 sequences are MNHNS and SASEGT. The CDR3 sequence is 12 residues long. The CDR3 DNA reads TGTGCCAGCAGTGAACGACAGGCCGGGCAGTTCTTC. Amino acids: CASSERQAGQFF.

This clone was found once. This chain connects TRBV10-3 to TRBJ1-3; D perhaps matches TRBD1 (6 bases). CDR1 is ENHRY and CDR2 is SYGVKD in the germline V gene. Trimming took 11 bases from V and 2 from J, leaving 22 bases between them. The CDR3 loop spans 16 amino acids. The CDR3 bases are TGTGCCGGACAATCGGACTTTCAGGGGACTGGAAACACCATATATTTT. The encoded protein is CAGQSDFQGTGNTIYF.

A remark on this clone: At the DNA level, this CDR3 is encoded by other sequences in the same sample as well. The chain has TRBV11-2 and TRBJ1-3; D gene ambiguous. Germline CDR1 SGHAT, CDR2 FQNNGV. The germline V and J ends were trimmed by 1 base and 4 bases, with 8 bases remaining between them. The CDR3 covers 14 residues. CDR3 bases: TGTGCCAGCAGCTTAGGACGGAGCGGAAACACCATATATTTT. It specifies CASSLGRSGNTIYF.

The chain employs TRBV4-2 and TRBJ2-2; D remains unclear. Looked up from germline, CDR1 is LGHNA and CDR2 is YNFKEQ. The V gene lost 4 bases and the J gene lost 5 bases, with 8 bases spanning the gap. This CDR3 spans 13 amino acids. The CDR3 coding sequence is TGTGCCAGCAGCCCCCTAGTAACCGGGGAGCTGTTTTTT. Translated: CASSPLVTGELFF.

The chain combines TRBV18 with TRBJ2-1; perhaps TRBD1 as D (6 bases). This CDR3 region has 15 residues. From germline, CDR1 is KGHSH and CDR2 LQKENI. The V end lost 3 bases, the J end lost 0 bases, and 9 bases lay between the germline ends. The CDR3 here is CASSPLDSSYNEQFF. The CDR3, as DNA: TGTGCCAGCTCACCTCTGGACAGCTCCTACAATGAGCAGTTCTTC.

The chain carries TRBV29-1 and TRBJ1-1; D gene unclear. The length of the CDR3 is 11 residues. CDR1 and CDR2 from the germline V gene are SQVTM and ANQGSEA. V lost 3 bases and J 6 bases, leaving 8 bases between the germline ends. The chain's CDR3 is CSVETGSEAFF. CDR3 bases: TGCAGCGTTGAGACCGGGTCTGAAGCTTTCTTT.

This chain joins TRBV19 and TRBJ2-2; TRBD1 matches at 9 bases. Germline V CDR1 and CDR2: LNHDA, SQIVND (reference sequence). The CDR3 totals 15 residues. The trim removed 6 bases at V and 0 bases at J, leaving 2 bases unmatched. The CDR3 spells CASRWTGANTGELFF. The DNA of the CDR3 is TGTGCCAGTAGATGGACAGGGGCGAACACCGGGGAGCTGTTTTTT.

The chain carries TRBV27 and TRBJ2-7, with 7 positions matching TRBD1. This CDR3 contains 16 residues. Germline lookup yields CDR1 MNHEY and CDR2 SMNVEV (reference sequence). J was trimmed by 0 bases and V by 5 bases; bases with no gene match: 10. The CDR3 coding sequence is TGTGCCAGCAGTCCGCTCGGACAGGTCATCTCCTACGAGCAGTACTTC. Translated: CASSPLGQVISYEQYF.

In DNA form, the CDR3 reads TGTGCCAGCTCACCACCCCGGGCCGGGGTTGTGGAGCTGTTTTTT. Protein: CASSPPRAGVVELFF. This chain uses TRBV18 with TRBJ2-2; perhaps TRBD2 as D (5 bases). The germline V and J ends were trimmed by 0 bases and 10 bases, with 15 bases remaining between them. CDR1 KGHSH and CDR2 LQKENI come from the germline V gene. The CDR3 is 15 residues long.

This chain's CDR3 is CASSLAGSSVNKETQYF. In DNA, the CDR3 is TGTGCCAGCAGCTTGGCGGGGTCGTCAGTTAACAAAGAGACCCAGTACTTC. The V call is TRBV5-8, the J call TRBJ2-5; possible D gene TRBD2, 5 bases. The CDR3 has 17 amino acids. V lost 0 bases to trimming and J lost 3 bases, with 18 bases between them. Germline V lookup: CDR1 SGHTS, CDR2 YDEGEE.

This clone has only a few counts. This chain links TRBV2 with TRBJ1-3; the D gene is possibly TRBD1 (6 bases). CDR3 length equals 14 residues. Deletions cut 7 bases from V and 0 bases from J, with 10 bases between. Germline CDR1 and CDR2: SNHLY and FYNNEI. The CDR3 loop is CASMTGTSGNTIYF. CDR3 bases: TGTGCCAGCATGACAGGCACCTCTGGAAACACCATATATTTT.

The CDR3 DNA reads as TGTGCCAGCAGCGTCACAGGTAGCGGGACTTACGAGCAGTACTTC. Translation: CASSVTGSGTYEQYF. This rearrangement joins TRBV9 to TRBJ2-7; 8 bases are shared with TRBD2. The CDR3 consists of 15 residues. Germline lookup yields CDR1 SGDLS and CDR2 YYNGEE. Trimming cost V 2 bases and J 4 bases; bases outside gene matches: 8.

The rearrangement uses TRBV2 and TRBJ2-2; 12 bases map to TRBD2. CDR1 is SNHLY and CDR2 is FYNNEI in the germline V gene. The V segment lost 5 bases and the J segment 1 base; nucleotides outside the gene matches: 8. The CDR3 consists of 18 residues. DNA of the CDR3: TGTGCCAGCAGTCCGACTAGCGGGGGCCACTGGAACACCGGGGAGCTGTTTTTT. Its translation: CASSPTSGGHWNTGELFF.

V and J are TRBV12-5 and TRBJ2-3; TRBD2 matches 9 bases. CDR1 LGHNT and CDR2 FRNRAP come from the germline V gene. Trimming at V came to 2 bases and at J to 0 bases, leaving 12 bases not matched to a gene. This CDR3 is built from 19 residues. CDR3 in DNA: TGTGCTAGTGGTTTGACTAACAAGGCTAGCGGGAATAGCACAGATACGCAGTATTTT. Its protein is CASGLTNKASGNSTDTQYF. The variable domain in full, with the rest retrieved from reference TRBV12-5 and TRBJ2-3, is DARVTQTPRHKVTEMGQEVTMRCQPILGHNTVFWYRQTMMQGLELLAYFRNRAPLDDSGMPKDRFSAEMPDATLATLKIQPSEPRDSAVYFCASGLTNKASGNSTDTQYFGPGTRLTVL.

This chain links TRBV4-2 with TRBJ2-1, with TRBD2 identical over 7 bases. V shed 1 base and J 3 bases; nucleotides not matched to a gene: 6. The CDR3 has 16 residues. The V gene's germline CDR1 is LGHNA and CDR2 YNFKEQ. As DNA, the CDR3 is TGTGCCAGCAGCCAAGGGGTGGGGGGGAACTACAATGAGCAGTTCTTC. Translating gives CASSQGVGGNYNEQFF.

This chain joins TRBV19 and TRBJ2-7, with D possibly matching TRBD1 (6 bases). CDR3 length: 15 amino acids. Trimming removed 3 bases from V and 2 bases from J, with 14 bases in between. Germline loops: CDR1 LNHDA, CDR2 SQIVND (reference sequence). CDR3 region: CASSITGQSTYEQYF. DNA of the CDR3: TGTGCCAGTAGTATCACAGGGCAAAGCACCTACGAGCAGTACTTC.

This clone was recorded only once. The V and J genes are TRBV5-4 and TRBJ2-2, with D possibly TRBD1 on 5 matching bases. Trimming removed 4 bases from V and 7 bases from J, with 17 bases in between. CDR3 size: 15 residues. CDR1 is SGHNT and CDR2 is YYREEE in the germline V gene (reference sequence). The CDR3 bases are TGTGCCAGCAGCCCGGTAAAGGGGCCGAGCGGGGAGCTGTTTTTT. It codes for CASSPVKGPSGELFF. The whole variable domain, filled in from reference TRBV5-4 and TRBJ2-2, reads ETGVTQSPTHLIKTRGQQVTLRCSSQSGHNTVSWYQQALGQGPQFIFQYYREEENGRGNFPPRFSGLQFPNYSSELNVNALELDDSALYLCASSPVKGPSGELFFGEGSRLTVL.